The 22 T cell receptor beta chains reported below all come from one sample, sequenced in a study of cytomegalovirus exposure and HLA in healthy donors. Profiling relied on immunoSEQ multiplex PCR, and the TCRdb table lists in-frame clones only, not all of them. This sample has more than 80,000 clones, with roughly 96% found just once. Sequenced: PBMCs. The receptors derive from a woman between 18 and 29 years old in good health and CMV-seronegative.

The chain couples TRBV5-1 to TRBJ1-5; 7 bases map to TRBD1. Germline V lookup: CDR1 SGHRS, CDR2 YFSETQ. The CDR3 has 15 amino acids. V lost 4 bases, J lost 3 bases, and 7 bases stayed unmatched. DNA for the CDR3: TGCGCCAGCAGCCTGACAGGGTCTTACAATCAGCCCCAGCATTTT. Translating it yields CASSLTGSYNQPQHF.

The J gene is TRBJ2-2, the V gene TRBV28; a possible D gene is TRBD1 (6 bases). There are 15 residues in the CDR3. Germline values: CDR1 MDHEN, CDR2 SYDVKM. Trimming took off 6 bases at V and 6 bases at J, with 17 bases between the two ends. The DNA for the CDR3 is TGTGCCAGCAGCCAGACAGGTCTGGTGGCCGGGGAGCTGTTTTTT. Translation: CASSQTGLVAGELFF.

The J gene is TRBJ2-7, the V gene TRBV5-1, with 9 positions matching TRBD2. Losses at the gene ends were 0 bases for V and 3 bases for J; bases not matched to a gene: 4. The CDR3 runs 15 residues. Looked up from germline, CDR1 is SGHRS and CDR2 is YFSETQ. The chain's CDR3 is CASSLGLAALYEQYF. The CDR3 bases are TGCGCCAGCAGCTTGGGACTAGCGGCCCTCTACGAGCAGTACTTC.

The chain carries TRBV7-6 and TRBJ2-1, with 7 positions matching TRBD1. The CDR3 runs 15 residues. The V and J ends lost 5 bases and 4 bases, in that order; junction bases with no gene match: 8. Germline V gene sequence: CDR1 SGHVS, CDR2 FNYEAQ. Here the CDR3 reads CASSRQGVKYNEQFF. CDR3 nucleotides: TGTGCCAGCAGCCGCCAGGGGGTAAAGTACAATGAGCAGTTCTTC.

The CDR3 sequence: CASSQTTGNTGELFF. The CDR3 DNA reads as TGTGCCAGCAGCCAAACAACAGGGAACACCGGGGAGCTGTTTTTT. This chain uses TRBV7-9 with TRBJ2-2; D is possibly TRBD1 (5 bases). Between the trimmed V and J ends, which lost 5 bases and 1 base, there was a span of 11 bases. This CDR3 is built from 15 residues. In germline, CDR1 is SEHNR, CDR2 FQNEAQ (reference sequence).

This CDR3 reads CASSLAGGRETQYF. CDR3 coding DNA: TGTGCCAGCAGTCTAGCGGGAGGAAGAGAGACCCAGTACTTC. This rearrangement joins TRBV6-5 to TRBJ2-5; 11 nucleotides match TRBD2. Germline values: CDR1 MNHEY, CDR2 SVGAGI. The CDR3 totals 14 residues. The J segment lost 4 bases and the V segment lost 5 bases, leaving 3 bases of the junction unmatched.

This sequence joins TRBV28 and TRBJ2-5; 7 bases fit TRBD2. J gave up 1 base and V 5 bases, and 4 bases lay outside the gene matches. The CDR3 covers 14 residues. The germline V gene encodes CDR1 MDHEN and CDR2 SYDVKM. CDR3: CASSPSGVQETQYF. As DNA, the CDR3 is TGTGCCAGCAGTCCCAGCGGGGTCCAAGAGACCCAGTACTTC.

The gene calls are TRBV29-1 and TRBJ1-2; possibly TRBD1 for D (5 bases). The V and J ends lost 5 bases and 0 bases respectively, with 19 bases between them. Germline V gene data show CDR1 as SQVTM and CDR2 as ANQGSEA. CDR3 size: 16 residues. The CDR3 sequence: CSVPNHGAGANYGYTF. The CDR3 region has the DNA TGCAGCGTTCCGAATCATGGGGCCGGAGCTAACTATGGCTACACCTTC.

This clone has only one observation. V usage is TRBV5-1 and J usage is TRBJ2-7, with D unclear. V lost 2 bases and J lost 5, with 14 bases in between. Germline values: CDR1 SGHRS, CDR2 YFSETQ. The CDR3 is 14 residues long. For the CDR3, the DNA is TGCGCCAGCAGCTTTGGTAGTCCGGGTAACGAGCAGTACTTC. It is translated as CASSFGSPGNEQYF.

This chain connects TRBV4-2 to TRBJ2-7, with TRBD2 matching over 8 bases. J gave up 3 bases and V 4 bases, and 8 bases lay outside the gene matches. The CDR3 contains 15 residues. CDR1 is LGHNA and CDR2 is YNFKEQ in the germline V gene. The CDR3 spells CASSPRGSGSYEQYF. Here the CDR3 DNA reads TGTGCCAGCAGCCCCCGAGGCAGCGGGAGCTACGAGCAGTACTTC.

The chain recombines TRBV7-8 with TRBJ1-4; D is perhaps TRBD1 (5 bases). V was clipped by 1 base and J by 8 bases, with 17 bases between them. This CDR3 comprises 16 residues. Germline loops: CDR1 SGHVS, CDR2 FQNEAQ. CDR3 residues: CASSLVVRGIGEKLFF. The CDR3 nucleotides read TGTGCCAGCAGCTTAGTGGTGCGGGGGATTGGGGAAAAACTGTTTTTT.

This clone has only one observation. The CDR3 region has the DNA TGTGCCAGCACCGGGATTTCCTCCTACGAGCAGTACTTC. Its translation: CASTGISSYEQYF. V and J are TRBV28 and TRBJ2-7; D might be TRBD2 (5 bases). Trimming took 7 bases from V and 0 from J, leaving 10 bases between them. This CDR3 has 13 residues. Germline V lookup: CDR1 MDHEN, CDR2 SYDVKM.

V usage is TRBV5-5 and J usage is TRBJ1-2; TRBD1 matches 10 bases. This CDR3 has 20 amino acids. Trimming took 1 base from V and 4 from J; bases not matched to a gene: 19. CDR1 and CDR2 from the germline V gene are SGHKS and YYEKEE (reference sequence). CDR3 nucleotide sequence: TGTGCCAGCAGCTTGTACTGGAGAGGCTCGGAGGGACAGGGGACCTATGGCTACACCTTC. This gives the protein CASSLYWRGSEGQGTYGYTF.

This rearrangement joins TRBV5-1 to TRBJ2-5; the D gene is possibly TRBD2 (6 bases). This CDR3 has 13 amino acids. V lost 4 bases and J 2 bases, leaving 9 bases between the germline ends. CDR1 and CDR2 (germline): SGHRS, YFSETQ. CDR3 nucleotide sequence: TGCGCCAGCAGCGCGGGACGGCAAGAGACCCAGTACTTC. This gives the protein CASSAGRQETQYF.

The J gene is TRBJ2-7, the V gene TRBV6-1; 8 bases match TRBD2. With V trimmed by 7 bases and J by 2 bases, 13 bases remained unmatched. The CDR3 is 16 residues long. From germline, CDR1 is MNHNS and CDR2 SASEGT. The CDR3 here is CASIEGGQAGAYEQYF. CDR3 sequence (DNA): TGTGCCAGCATTGAGGGGGGTCAAGCGGGAGCCTACGAGCAGTACTTC.

The chain couples TRBV5-1 to TRBJ2-2, with 8 bases aligning to TRBD2. Per germline, CDR1 SGHRS and CDR2 YFSETQ. The CDR3 is 16 amino acids. V lost 0 bases and J lost 4; bases outside the gene matches: 5. In DNA, the CDR3 is TGCGCCAGCAGCTTGGACGGGAGGGGATTCACCGGGGAGCTGTTTTTT. Protein sequence: CASSLDGRGFTGELFF.

The CDR3 bases are TGTGCCAGCAGCTGGGGGGAAGGGGACAATCAGCCCCAGCATTTT. Protein sequence: CASSWGEGDNQPQHF. This chain links TRBV13 with TRBJ1-5, with D maybe TRBD1 (5 bases). The CDR3 is made up of 15 amino acids. V was clipped by 4 bases and J by 3 bases, with 13 bases between them. The germline CDR1 and CDR2 sequences are PRHDT and FYEKMQ (reference sequence).

The chain joins TRBV29-1 to TRBJ2-3; TRBD2 might be the D (6 bases). In germline, CDR1 is SQVTM, CDR2 ANQGSEA. Deletions cut 7 bases from V and 6 bases from J, with 26 bases between. This CDR3 is 16 amino acids long. CDR3 protein: CSEAVSGGAEVDTQYF. CDR3 nucleotides: TGCAGCGAAGCCGTTAGTGGCGGGGCTGAGGTGGATACGCAGTATTTT.

The V gene is TRBV6-5, the J gene TRBJ1-1; no firm D call. V shed 0 bases and J shed 4 bases, with 6 bases lying between them. There are 13 residues in the CDR3. Germline V lookup: CDR1 MNHEY, CDR2 SVGAGI. CDR3 DNA: TGTGCCAGCAGTTACTCGAGTCCCACTGAAGCTTTCTTT. Its translation is CASSYSSPTEAFF.

This chain connects TRBV11-2 to TRBJ2-7; the D is unclear. Germline CDR1 SGHAT, CDR2 FQNNGV. V gave up 0 bases and J gave up 3 bases, with 3 bases separating them. The CDR3 extends over 12 amino acids. The CDR3 region has the DNA TGTGCCAGCAGCTTAGAGAGCTACGAGCAGTACTTC. Translation: CASSLESYEQYF.

V and J are TRBV4-1 and TRBJ2-7; TRBD2 matches 11 bases. The CDR3 extends over 20 amino acids. The V segment lost 3 bases and the J segment 5 bases; nucleotides outside the gene matches: 21. CDR1 is MGHRA, CDR2 YSYEKL, per germline. CDR3 coding DNA: TGCGCCAGCAGCCACCCCCCCGGGACTAGCGGTCCGCAGCTGGGCGACGAGCAGTACTTC. This gives the protein CASSHPPGTSGPQLGDEQYF.

The CDR3 DNA follows: TGCGCCAGCAGCTTCCCCTGGGAGGGCGAGGCAGAGACCCAGTACTTC. It codes for CASSFPWEGEAETQYF. V usage is TRBV5-1 and J usage is TRBJ2-5; 7 positions match TRBD2. Unmatched junction bases numbered 11, after V lost 2 bases and J lost 4 bases. The CDR3 extends over 16 amino acids. The germline CDR1 and CDR2 sequences are SGHRS and YFSETQ.